This T cell receptor (beta chain) derives from a study of T cell changes during pregnancy in multiple sclerosis. Clones were read by immunoSEQ multiplex PCR, and TCRdb kept only the in-frame ones, dropping some. The sample contains about 110,000 clones, about 90% of which appear only once. V dropped 3 bases and J dropped 4 bases, with 15 bases sitting between them. The CDR3 length is 15 residues. Per germline, CDR1 SEHNR and CDR2 FQNEAQ (reference sequence). This sequence was found in a female donor with multiple sclerosis, enrolled in a pregnancy study. The chain carries TRBV7-9 and TRBJ2-5; tentative D call: TRBD1 (5 bases). This specimen was peripheral blood, taken in the third trimester of pregnancy. CDR3 nucleotides: TGTGCCAGCAGCTTCCGGCAGGGCGGTGGAGAGACCCAGTACTTC. This gives the protein CASSFRQGGGETQYF.